This paragraph reports one T cell receptor beta chain. The data were produced by immunoSEQ multiplex PCR, yet TCRdb's version contains in-frame clones alone and is incomplete. This sample has under 45,000 clones; around 72% occur once, and the top ten carry 7.2%. These data originate in a study of early stage breast cancer tumors. The receptor's source is a person aged 50-59 years with breast cancer. The sequenced sample was blood.

This CDR3 is CASSLAHTQSTDTQYF. The CDR3 nucleotides read TGCGCCAGCAGCTTGGCCCATACCCAGAGCACAGATACGCAGTATTTT. The chain couples TRBV5-1 to TRBJ2-3, with D unresolved. V lost 0 bases and J 0 bases, leaving 11 bases between the germline ends. Germline V gene data show CDR1 as SGHRS and CDR2 as YFSETQ. The CDR3 extends over 16 amino acids.